In its sample, the clone carrying this TCR beta chain was seen many times. Its antigen is as yet unknown. The V and J ends lost 5 bases and 7 bases, in that order; junction bases with no gene match: 8. This CDR3 is 14 amino acids long. TCR cDNA was made by 5'RACE template switching, adding a universal primer site and UMIs. TCRdb used MiXCR to reprocess the 5' RACE reads, holding one entry per CDR3 protein. The table has some 170,000 distinct CDR3 sequences, 7% to 10% seen once; the top ten hold roughly a third. This sample was taken from a study of T cells after yellow fever vaccination. Study findings and constraints: Post-booster repertoires contained most primary-vaccination clones again (about 95% CD4, around 88% CD8).

The rearrangement joins TRBV12-3 or TRBV12-4 to TRBJ1-5; 7 bases fit TRBD1. This receptor was obtained from a man aged 18 to 30 who received the YFV17D yellow fever vaccine. The material was CD8+ T cells sorted from PBMCs, obtained 45 days after the yellow fever booster vaccination. The CDR3 region has the DNA TGTGCCAGCAGTGCCGACAGGGAGGGACAGCCCCAGCATTTT. Amino acid sequence: CASSADREGQPQHF.